This T cell receptor beta chain derives from a study of identical twins. TCRdb processed the 5' RACE reads anew with MiXCR; each CDR3 protein has one entry. Among around 490,000 distinct CDR3 sequences listed, approximately 16% were seen once. Germline values: CDR1 ENHRY, CDR2 SYGVKD. The CDR3 length is 18 residues. The V segment lost 4 bases and the J segment 0 bases; nucleotides outside the gene matches: 5. The data were also submitted as part of a second study, on yellow fever vaccine responses in identical twins.

This TCR derives from a woman aged 18 to 35 in good health. Sequencing was carried out using CD4+ T cells sorted from blood. V and J are TRBV10-3 and TRBJ2-1; 14 nucleotides agree with TRBD2. The CDR3 spells CAISGTSGGLNSYNEQFF. CDR3 coding DNA: TGTGCCATCAGTGGGACTAGCGGGGGGCTGAACTCCTACAATGAGCAGTTCTTC.